This entry is about one T cell receptor (beta chain). Source study methods: Reference gene primer amplification in the assay estimated nucleated cell counts. Generated by immunoSEQ multiplex PCR, the TCRdb table keeps only in-frame clones and is missing some. That table is the source of V, J and clone size, and D and trimming were worked out from the DNA. This table has 200,000 to 300,000 clones, about 82% appearing once. Patients of the Seattle cohort, enrolled during active infection, were followed longitudinally. This specimen comes from a study of blood T cell repertoires in COVID-19. The overall study: Researchers got acute and convalescent COVID-19 samples from the United States, Italy and Spain. T cells, B-cell-depleted T cells, or PBMCs supplied cDNA or gDNA.

The clonotype comes from a woman of 80 years or more with COVID-19, enrolled during active disease. Material for sequencing was peripheral blood.

CDR3 DNA sequence: TGTGCCAGTAGTACCCGACAGGGGCGGGACTATGGCTACACCTTC. Protein sequence: CASSTRQGRDYGYTF. This chain connects TRBV19 to TRBJ1-2; TRBD1 aligns across 8 bases. The CDR3 extends over 15 amino acids. Unmatched junction bases numbered 7, after V lost 4 bases and J lost 3 bases. Germline V gene lookup returns CDR1 LNHDA and CDR2 SQIVND (reference sequence).